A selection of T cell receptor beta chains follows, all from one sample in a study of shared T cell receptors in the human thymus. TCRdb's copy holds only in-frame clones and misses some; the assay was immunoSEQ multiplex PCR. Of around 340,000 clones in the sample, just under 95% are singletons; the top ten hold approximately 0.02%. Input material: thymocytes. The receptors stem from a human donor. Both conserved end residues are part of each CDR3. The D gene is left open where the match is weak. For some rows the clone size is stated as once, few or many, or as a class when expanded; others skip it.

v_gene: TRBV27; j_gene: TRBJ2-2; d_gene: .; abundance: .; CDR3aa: CASSPTFGLGGASGELFF; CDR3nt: TGTGCCAGCAGTCCCACTTTCGGGTTGGGGGGCGCGTCCGGGGAGCTGTTTTTT
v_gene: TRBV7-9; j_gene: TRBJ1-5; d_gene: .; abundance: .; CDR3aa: CASSPLDTGRSSNQPQHF; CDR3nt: TGTGCCAGCAGCCCACTTGATACAGGGCGGTCTAGCAATCAGCCCCAGCATTTT
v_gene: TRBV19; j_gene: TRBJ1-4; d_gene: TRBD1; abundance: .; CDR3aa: CASRKDRGKREKLFF; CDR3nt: TGTGCCAGTAGGAAAGACAGGGGGAAAAGGGAAAAACTGTTTTTT
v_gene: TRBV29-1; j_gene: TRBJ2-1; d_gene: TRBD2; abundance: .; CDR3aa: CSLRGAGVENEQFF; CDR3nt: TGCAGCCTCCGAGGGGCGGGAGTCGAGAATGAGCAGTTCTTC
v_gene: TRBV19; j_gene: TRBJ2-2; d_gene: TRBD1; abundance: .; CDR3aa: CASITGAGELFF; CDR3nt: TGTGCCAGTATCACAGGGGCCGGGGAGCTGTTTTTT
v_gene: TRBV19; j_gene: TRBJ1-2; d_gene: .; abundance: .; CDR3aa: CASSSGRDYGYTF; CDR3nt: TGTGCCAGTAGTTCCGGCAGGGACTATGGCTACACCTTC
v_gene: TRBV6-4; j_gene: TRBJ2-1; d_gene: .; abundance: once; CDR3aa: CASSDSAGGSNEQFF; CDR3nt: TGTGCCAGCAGTGACTCGGCAGGGGGGTCGAATGAGCAGTTCTTC
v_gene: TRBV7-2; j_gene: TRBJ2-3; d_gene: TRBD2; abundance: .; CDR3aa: CASSPTGLAGEPDTQYF; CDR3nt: TGTGCCAGCAGCCCCACCGGACTAGCGGGAGAGCCAGATACGCAGTATTTT
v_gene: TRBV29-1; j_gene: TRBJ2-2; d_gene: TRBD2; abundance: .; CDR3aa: CSAWGGRANTGELFF; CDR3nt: TGCAGCGCCTGGGGGGGACGTGCGAACACCGGGGAGCTGTTTTTT
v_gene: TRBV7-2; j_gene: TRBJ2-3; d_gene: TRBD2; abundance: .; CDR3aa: CASSLGERDSTDTQYF; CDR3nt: TGTGCCAGCAGCTTAGGGGAGCGGGACAGCACAGATACGCAGTATTTT
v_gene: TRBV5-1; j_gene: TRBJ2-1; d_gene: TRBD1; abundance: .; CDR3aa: CASSIRDRGSDEQFF; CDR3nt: TGCGCCAGCAGCATCCGGGACAGGGGTTCCGATGAGCAGTTCTTC
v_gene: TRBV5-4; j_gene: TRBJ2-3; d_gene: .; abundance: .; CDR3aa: CASSSSWTTEFTDTQYF; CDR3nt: TGTGCCAGCAGCTCATCATGGACTACTGAATTCACAGATACGCAGTATTTT
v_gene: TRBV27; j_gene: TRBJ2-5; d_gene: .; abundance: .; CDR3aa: CASSLSEYQETQYF; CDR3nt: TGTGCCAGCAGTTTATCGGAGTACCAAGAGACCCAGTACTTC
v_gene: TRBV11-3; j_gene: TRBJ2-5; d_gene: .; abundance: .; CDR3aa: CASSLGPGGVETQYF; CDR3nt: TGTGCCAGCAGCTTAGGGCCGGGCGGTGTGGAGACCCAGTACTTC
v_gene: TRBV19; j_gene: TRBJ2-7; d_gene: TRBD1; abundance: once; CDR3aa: CASSLGQGFSYEQYF; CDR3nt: TGTGCCAGTAGTTTGGGACAGGGATTCTCCTACGAGCAGTACTTC
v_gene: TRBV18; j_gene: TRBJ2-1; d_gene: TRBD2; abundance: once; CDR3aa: CASSPDLGGFHEQFF; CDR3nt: TGTGCCAGCTCACCTGATCTGGGGGGGTTTCATGAGCAGTTCTTC
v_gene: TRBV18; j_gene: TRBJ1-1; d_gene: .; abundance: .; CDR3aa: CASSGLIMNTEAFF; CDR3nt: TGTGCCAGCTCCGGCTTAATCATGAACACTGAAGCTTTCTTT
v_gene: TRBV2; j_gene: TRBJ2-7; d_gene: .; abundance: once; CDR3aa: CASRYGRRHYEQYF; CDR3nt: TGTGCCAGCAGGTATGGACGGAGGCACTACGAGCAGTACTTC
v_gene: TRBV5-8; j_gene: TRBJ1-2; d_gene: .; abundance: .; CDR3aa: CASSLGQPKEYTF; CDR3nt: TGTGCCAGCAGCTTGGGACAGCCCAAAGAGTACACCTTC
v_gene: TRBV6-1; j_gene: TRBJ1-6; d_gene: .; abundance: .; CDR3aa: CASSEALLGRGQPTYNSPLHF; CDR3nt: TGTGCCAGCAGTGAAGCTTTACTGGGCAGAGGACAGCCGACTTATAATTCACCCCTCCACTTT
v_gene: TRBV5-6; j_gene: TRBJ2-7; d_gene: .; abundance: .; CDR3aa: CASSLRGQGGTSYEQYF; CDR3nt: TGTGCCAGCAGCCTTAGGGGGCAGGGGGGAACCTCCTACGAGCAGTACTTC
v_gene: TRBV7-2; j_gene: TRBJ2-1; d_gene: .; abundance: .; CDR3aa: CASSSGYNEQFF; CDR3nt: TGTGCCAGCAGCTCGGGGTACAATGAGCAGTTCTTC
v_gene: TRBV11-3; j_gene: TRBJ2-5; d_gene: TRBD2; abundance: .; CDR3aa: CASSLSGTSPGETQYF; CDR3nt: TGTGCCAGCAGCTTATCGGGGACTAGCCCAGGGGAGACCCAGTACTTC
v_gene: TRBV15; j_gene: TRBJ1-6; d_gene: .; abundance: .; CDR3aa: CATSRDPPTGAPLHF; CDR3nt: TGTGCCACCAGCAGAGATCCCCCAACCGGGGCACCCCTCCACTTT
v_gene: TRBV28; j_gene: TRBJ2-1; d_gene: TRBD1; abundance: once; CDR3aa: CVSSPDRGNEQFF; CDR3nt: TGTGTCAGCAGCCCAGACAGGGGGAATGAGCAGTTCTTC
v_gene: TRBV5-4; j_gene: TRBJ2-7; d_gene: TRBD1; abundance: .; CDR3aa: CASSFLGQGPYSYEQYF; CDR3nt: TGTGCCAGCAGCTTCCTAGGACAGGGGCCCTACTCCTACGAGCAGTACTTC
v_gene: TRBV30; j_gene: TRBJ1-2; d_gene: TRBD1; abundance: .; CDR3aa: CAWSLRTGRYGYTF; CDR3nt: TGTGCCTGGAGTTTACGGACAGGGAGGTATGGCTACACCTTC
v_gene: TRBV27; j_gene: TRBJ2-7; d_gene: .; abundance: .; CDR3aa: CASSLSASVRYEQYF; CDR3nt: TGTGCCAGCAGTTTATCGGCTAGCGTGAGATACGAGCAGTACTTC
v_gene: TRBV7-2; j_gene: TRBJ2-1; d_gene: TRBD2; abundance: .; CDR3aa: CASSSPGAGGPNEQFF; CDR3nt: TGTGCCAGCAGCTCCCCGGGGGCGGGAGGGCCGAATGAGCAGTTCTTC
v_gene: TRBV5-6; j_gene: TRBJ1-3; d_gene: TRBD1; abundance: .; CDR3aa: CASSLVGTGGGNTIYF; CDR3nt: TGTGCCAGCAGCCTTGTAGGGACAGGGGGTGGAAACACCATATATTTT
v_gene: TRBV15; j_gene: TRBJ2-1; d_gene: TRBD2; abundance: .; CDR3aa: CATSRPQLAGEDNEQFF; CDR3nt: TGTGCCACCAGCAGACCACAACTAGCGGGAGAGGACAATGAGCAGTTCTTC
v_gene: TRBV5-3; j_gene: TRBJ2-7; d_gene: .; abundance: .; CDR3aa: CARSHNPVFYEQYF; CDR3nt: TGTGCCAGAAGCCACAACCCTGTCTTCTACGAGCAGTACTTC
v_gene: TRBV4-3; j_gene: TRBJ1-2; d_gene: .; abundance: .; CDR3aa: CASSQNAQNRTANYGYTF; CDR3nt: TGCGCCAGCAGCCAAAACGCCCAAAACAGAACAGCTAACTATGGCTACACCTTC
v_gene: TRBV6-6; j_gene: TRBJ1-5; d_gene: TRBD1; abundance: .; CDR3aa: CASSSTGAVLEQPQHF; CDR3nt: TGTGCCAGCAGTTCGACAGGGGCCGTCTTGGAGCAGCCCCAGCATTTT
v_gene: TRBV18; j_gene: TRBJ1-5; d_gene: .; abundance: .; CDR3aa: CASSLTGFSQPQHF; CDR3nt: TGTGCCAGCTCACTCACAGGGTTTAGTCAGCCCCAGCATTTT
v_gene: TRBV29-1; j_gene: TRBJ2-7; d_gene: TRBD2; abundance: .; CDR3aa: CSVSGTYEQYF; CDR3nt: TGCAGCGTTAGCGGGACCTACGAGCAGTACTTC
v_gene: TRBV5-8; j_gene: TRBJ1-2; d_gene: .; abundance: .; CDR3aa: CASSLGRVAGYTF; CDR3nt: TGTGCCAGCAGCTTGGGAAGGGTTGCTGGCTACACCTTC
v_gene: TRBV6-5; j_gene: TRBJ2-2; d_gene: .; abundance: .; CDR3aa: CASSYLGGNTGELFF; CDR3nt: TGTGCCAGCAGTTACTTGGGGGGGAACACCGGGGAGCTGTTTTTT
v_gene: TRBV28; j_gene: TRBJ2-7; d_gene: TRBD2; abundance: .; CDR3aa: CASSFKLAGGSPDYEQYF; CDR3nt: TGTGCCAGCAGTTTTAAACTAGCGGGAGGTTCCCCAGACTACGAGCAGTACTTC
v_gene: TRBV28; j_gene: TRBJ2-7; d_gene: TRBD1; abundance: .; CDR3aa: CASSLRDRGVGEQYF; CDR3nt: TGTGCCAGCAGTCTCCGGGACAGGGGGGTTGGCGAGCAGTACTTC
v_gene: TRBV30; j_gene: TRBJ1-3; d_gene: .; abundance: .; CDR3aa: CAWSSGRGNTIYF; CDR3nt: TGTGCCTGGAGTTCGGGGAGAGGAAACACCATATATTTT